These T cell receptor beta chains were read from a single sample in a study of T cell clones after liver transplantation. The protocol was immunoSEQ multiplex PCR, while the TCRdb copy is restricted to in-frame clones and leaves out a portion. This sample carries 95,000 to 130,000 clones, 90% of them seen once, and the ten largest clones take 0.83%. This material consisted of CD4+ T cells from blood, taken 12 months after liver transplant. Every receptor here comes from a human patient who received a liver transplant. The graft donor may have contributed some T cells. Both conserved end residues are part of each CDR3. The D gene is left open where the match is weak. Clone size is stated in some rows and not others, as once, few, many or a class when expanded.

- | 12 | - | TRBJ2-7 | TRBV2 | TGTGCCAGCAGAGGGGCCGCCTACGAGCAGTACTTC | CASRGAAYEQYF
- | 15 | TRBD1 | TRBJ2-7 | TRBV19 | TGTGCCAGCAGCCTAGGACAGGGGGCAACATACGAGCAGTACTTC | CASSLGQGATYEQYF
- | 15 | - | TRBJ2-3 | TRBV7-9 | TGTGCCAGCAGCCCCTACGGGTGGGGCACAGATACGCAGTATTTT | CASSPYGWGTDTQYF
- | 15 | TRBD2 | TRBJ2-1 | TRBV7-9 | TGTGCCAGCAGCACCACGACTAGCGGGTTAAGTGAGCAGTTCTTC | CASSTTTSGLSEQFF
- | 15 | - | TRBJ2-5 | TRBV6-5 | TGTGCCAGCAGTTCTCCCAGGGTTGGGTCAGAGACCCAGTACTTC | CASSSPRVGSETQYF
- | 15 | TRBD2 | TRBJ2-1 | TRBV5-1 | TGCGCCAGCAGCATTCTAGCGGGAGGGATCAATGAGCAGTTCTTC | CASSILAGGINEQFF
- | 16 | - | TRBJ2-2 | TRBV9 | TGTGCCAGCAGCGTAGGAATAGCGGAGAACACCGGGGAGCTGTTTTTT | CASSVGIAENTGELFF
- | 13 | - | TRBJ2-7 | TRBV28 | TGTGCCAGCAGTTTAGTGGTTTTCAACGAGCAGTACTTC | CASSLVVFNEQYF
- | 15 | - | TRBJ2-2 | TRBV2 | TGTGCCAGCATGCGAGGGACACGGATCGCCGGGGAGCTGTTTTTT | CASMRGTRIAGELFF
- | 17 | - | TRBJ1-1 | TRBV5-1 | TGCGCCAGCAGCTTGGCCGGCCTAGCAGCAATGAACACTGAAGCTTTCTTT | CASSLAGLAAMNTEAFF
- | 13 | - | TRBJ2-2 | TRBV28 | TGTGCCAGCACCCTCCAGCCTACCGGGGAGCTGTTTTTT | CASTLQPTGELFF
- | 14 | TRBD2 | TRBJ2-7 | TRBV11-3 | TGTGCCAGCAGCTGGGGAGGGCATAGCAACGAGCAGTACTTC | CASSWGGHSNEQYF
- | 16 | - | TRBJ2-5 | TRBV6-5 | TGTGCCAGCAGTTACTCCGGGACATTCGGTGGGGAGACCCAGTACTTC | CASSYSGTFGGETQYF
- | 11 | - | TRBJ1-5 | TRBV28 | TGTGCCAGCAGTTCGTATCAGCCCCAGCATTTT | CASSSYQPQHF
- | 15 | - | TRBJ2-1 | TRBV23-1 | TGCGCCAGCACTCGGGGGCCCCAAAGAAACAATGAGCAGTTCTTC | CASTRGPQRNNEQFF
once | 13 | - | TRBJ2-3 | TRBV5-6 | TGTGCCAGCAGCTTGGAGGGGGGAGATACGCAGTATTTT | CASSLEGGDTQYF
- | 14 | - | TRBJ2-7 | TRBV29-1 | TGCAGCGTTGAGTCGCTGGTTCCTCCCTACGAGCAGTACTTC | CSVESLVPPYEQYF
many | 13 | - | TRBJ1-1 | TRBV2 | TGTGCCAGACAACTTGTGGGACAAGCTGAAGCTTTCTTT | CARQLVGQAEAFF
- | 15 | - | TRBJ2-7 | TRBV29-1 | TGCAGCGTTGTGGGGCCCCAACCAGGGACCTACGAGCAGTACTTC | CSVVGPQPGTYEQYF
- | 15 | TRBD2 | TRBJ2-3 | TRBV6-4 | TGTGCCAGCAGTCCAGGACTAGCGGGCCGAGATACGCAGTATTTT | CASSPGLAGRDTQYF
- | 15 | - | TRBJ2-7 | TRBV5-4 | TGTGCCAGCAGCTTCCAGGGGCGATTGGCCTACGAGCAGTACTTC | CASSFQGRLAYEQYF
- | 14 | - | TRBJ1-5 | TRBV4-3 | TGCGCCAGCAGCCAAGATACCAGCTATCAGCCCCAGCATTTT | CASSQDTSYQPQHF
- | 16 | TRBD2 | TRBJ2-1 | TRBV19 | TGTGCCAGTAGTATAGTGAGCGGGAGAACAAACAATGAGCAGTTCTTC | CASSIVSGRTNNEQFF
- | 14 | TRBD1 | TRBJ1-5 | TRBV2 | TGTGCCAGCAGAGGGACAGGGATCGCTCAGCCCCAGCATTTT | CASRGTGIAQPQHF
- | 13 | TRBD1 | TRBJ1-2 | TRBV6-6 | TGTGCCAGCAGTTACCTCGGGAGGCAGGGGGATACCTTC | CASSYLGRQGDTF
- | 12 | TRBD1 | TRBJ1-2 | TRBV28 | TGTGCCAGCAGTCTCCGACAGGGCGGCTACACCTTC | CASSLRQGGYTF
- | 15 | TRBD1 | TRBJ2-5 | TRBV2 | TGTGCCAGCAGTGGGCTGACAGGGGGCGAAGGGACCCAGTACTTC | CASSGLTGGEGTQYF
- | 14 | TRBD1 | TRBJ2-1 | TRBV27 | TGTGCCAGCAGTCCAGGACAGGGCCCTCGATTGCAGTTCTTC | CASSPGQGPRLQFF
- | 13 | - | TRBJ2-7 | TRBV2 | TGTGCCAGCAGTGTGGACACCTCCTACGAGCAGTACTTC | CASSVDTSYEQYF
- | 14 | TRBD1 | TRBJ2-7 | TRBV5-1 | TGCGCCAGCAGCTCGACAGGGGGGACCTACGAGCAGTACTTC | CASSSTGGTYEQYF
few | 13 | - | TRBJ1-2 | TRBV2 | TGTGCCAGCAGTGAGGGGGCCAACTATGGCTACACCTTC | CASSEGANYGYTF
- | 14 | - | TRBJ1-1 | TRBV19 | TGTGCCAGCATCTCAGGGAGTATACGGACTGAAGCTTTCTTT | CASISGSIRTEAFF
- | 15 | - | TRBJ2-7 | TRBV27 | TGTGCCAGCAGTTTCTCGGTGACAGACCCGAACGAGCAGTACTTC | CASSFSVTDPNEQYF
- | 14 | - | TRBJ1-1 | TRBV19 | TGTGCCAGTAGTATCGGCGGGACGAACACTGAAGCTTTCTTT | CASSIGGTNTEAFF
- | 15 | TRBD1 | TRBJ2-1 | TRBV5-1 | TGCGCCAGCAGAACCGGGACAGGGGCATTCAATGAGCAGTTCTTC | CASRTGTGAFNEQFF
- | 18 | - | TRBJ1-5 | TRBV28 | TGTGCCAGCAGCTCCGTATTCGGGGGGGCTGAACGGAATCAGCCCCAGCATTTT | CASSSVFGGAERNQPQHF
- | 12 | - | TRBJ2-7 | TRBV13 | TGTGCCAGCAGCTTTCGCCTTGGCGAGCAGTACTTC | CASSFRLGEQYF
- | 15 | - | TRBJ2-2 | TRBV5-1 | TGCGCCAGCAGCTTGGTGGCTCTGGGGACCGGGGAGCTGTTTTTT | CASSLVALGTGELFF
- | 14 | TRBD1 | TRBJ2-7 | TRBV5-4 | TGTGCCAGCAGCTACGGGACAGGTTCCTACGAGCAGTACTTC | CASSYGTGSYEQYF
- | 15 | - | TRBJ1-5 | TRBV5-1 | TGCGCCAGCAGCTTGGGGCAATATAGCAATCAGCCCCAGCATTTT | CASSLGQYSNQPQHF
- | 18 | TRBD1 | TRBJ2-6 | TRBV25-1 | TGTGCCAGCAGTGAGACAGGGGGAAGGGGCTCTGGGGCCAACGTCCTGACTTTC | CASSETGGRGSGANVLTF
- | 14 | - | TRBJ2-1 | TRBV5-1 | TGCGCCAGCAGCTTGAACAACCTAGGGGGTGAGCAGTTCTTC | CASSLNNLGGEQFF
- | 13 | - | TRBJ1-1 | TRBV2 | TGTGCCAGCAGTCGGGGGGTGAACACTGAAGCTTTCTTT | CASSRGVNTEAFF
- | 14 | - | TRBJ1-1 | TRBV6-4 | TGTGCCAGCAGACCGGCTCGTGGGAGCACTGAAGCTTTCTTT | CASRPARGSTEAFF
- | 16 | - | TRBJ1-1 | TRBV9 | TGTGCCAGCAGCGTAGCCCTTACAGGGTTGAACACTGAAGCTTTCTTT | CASSVALTGLNTEAFF
- | 13 | - | TRBJ2-5 | TRBV6-5 | TGTGCCGCAGCCCGGGAGAACCAAGAGACCCAGTACTTC | CAAARENQETQYF
- | 16 | TRBD2 | TRBJ2-2 | TRBV5-4 | TGTGCCAGCAGCTTCTCGCCTAGCGGGAACACCGGGGAGCTGTTTTTT | CASSFSPSGNTGELFF
- | 15 | - | TRBJ2-7 | TRBV7-6 | TGTGCCAGCAGCCCCAGTACGGTGGGTCGGTCCGAGCAGTACTTC | CASSPSTVGRSEQYF
- | 16 | TRBD1 | TRBJ2-7 | TRBV9 | TGTGCCAGCAGCGTAGATCCGACAGGGAGCTCCTACGAGCAGTACTTC | CASSVDPTGSSYEQYF
- | 15 | - | TRBJ2-7 | TRBV28 | TGTGCCAGCAGTGCGGGCTTAGTGGATAGCTACGAGCAGTACTTC | CASSAGLVDSYEQYF
- | 12 | - | TRBJ1-2 | TRBV5-4 | TGTGCCAGCAGCTTGGCAGGGTATGGCTACACCTTC | CASSLAGYGYTF
- | 15 | TRBD2 | TRBJ2-5 | TRBV6-5 | TGTGCCAGCACCCCCGTGCTAGCGGGGCAAGAGACCCAGTACTTC | CASTPVLAGQETQYF
once | 14 | TRBD2 | TRBJ2-7 | TRBV27 | TGTGCCAGCAGTCTCGAGGCTAGCGGATACGAGCAGTACTTC | CASSLEASGYEQYF